In this sample, the clone carrying this T cell receptor (beta chain) turned up many times. The antigen is undetermined. The data stem from a study of T cells in Graves' hyperthyroidism and ophthalmopathy. The wider study: Sampling of peripheral blood happened at initial diagnosis, prior to any treatment.

It was RNA transcripts that yielded the amplified TCR beta CDR3 regions. The HTBI primer set drove a first-round RT-PCR of the TCR CDR3. TCRdb ran MiXCR on the multiplex PCR reads and lists one entry per CDR3 protein. The profile shows nearly 600,000 distinct CDR3 sequences, approximately 14% of them singletons. Whole-study findings and limits: Clonotypes that were expanded in thyroid above 0.001 mostly appeared in blood too.

The CDR3 consists of 13 residues. Trimming removed 4 bases at V and 5 bases at J, with 11 bases between. Germline CDR1 is SGHTA and CDR2 is FQGNSA. This sequence originates from a woman under 30 with Graves' ophthalmopathy. The chain combines TRBV7-2 with TRBJ2-5; D is undetermined. The sample comprised blood. This CDR3 is CASSSPVRETQYF. As DNA, the CDR3 is TGTGCCAGCAGCTCACCGGTACGGGAGACCCAGTACTTC.